This T cell receptor beta chain was identified during a study of ipilimumab plus nivolumab after autologous stem cell transplantation (dated by TCRdb to the early 2020s). The study in broad terms: The median number of doses that trial patients received was 5 for ipilimumab and about eight for nivolumab. Patients in the myeloma cohort were either high-risk and transplant-naive or had relapsed within 3 years of a first autologous transplant. The intent-to-treat population of the trial consisted of approximately 40 patients. The trial enrolled patients with high-risk diffuse large B cell lymphoma, mature T cell lymphoma, or multiple myeloma undergoing autologous transplant.

Paper-wide results and their limitations: The authors concluded that, as post-transplant consolidation, combined checkpoint inhibition appeared tolerable. The authors stated that profiles of the T cell receptor repertoire, regulatory T cell phenotype and gut microbiota provided a biologic rationale for studying this approach further.

Remarks on this clone: What antigen it recognizes has not been identified. Qualities for individual bases were not recorded, and no much larger clone is one base off.

Ipilimumab was given at 1 mg/kg intravenously on day 1 of selected weeks, and checkpoint therapy started 14 to 28 days after autologous transplant. Nivolumab was given at 3 mg/kg intravenously on day 1 of weeks 1, 4, 7, 10, and every two weeks through week 26. Combined checkpoint inhibition with ipilimumab and nivolumab as consolidation after autologous stem cell transplantation was tested in a Phase Ib clinical trial. Receptor libraries were prepared by the immunoSEQ multiplex PCR assay. Held by TCRdb, this immuneACCESS table contains in-frame sequences only and omits some clones. Under half of the omission traces to an unresolved V gene where checked; the cause of the rest is unknown. Counted in this sample were about 43,000 clones; more than 70% of them appeared once. The ten top clones hold approximately 0.8% of the sample. Reading the germline V gene gives CDR1 SQVTM and CDR2 ANQGSEA. At the junction V is shortened by 6 bases and J by 3 bases; bases outside the gene matches: 3. The CDR3 sequence holds 13 residues, the cysteine and phenylalanine included. Kept here is only the CDR3 DNA, which spans 39 bases and is read in frame from base 1.

The rearranged segments are TRBV29-1 and TRBJ2-5, with 11 central nucleotides matching TRBD2. The sequence derives from a male donor with multiple myeloma. The specimen comprised PBMCs, sampled in a trial of ipilimumab plus nivolumab as post-transplant consolidation. CDR3 reads: CSVAGLAEETQYF. The DNA sequence is TGCAGCGTCGCGGGACTAGCGGAAGAGACCCAGTACTTC.